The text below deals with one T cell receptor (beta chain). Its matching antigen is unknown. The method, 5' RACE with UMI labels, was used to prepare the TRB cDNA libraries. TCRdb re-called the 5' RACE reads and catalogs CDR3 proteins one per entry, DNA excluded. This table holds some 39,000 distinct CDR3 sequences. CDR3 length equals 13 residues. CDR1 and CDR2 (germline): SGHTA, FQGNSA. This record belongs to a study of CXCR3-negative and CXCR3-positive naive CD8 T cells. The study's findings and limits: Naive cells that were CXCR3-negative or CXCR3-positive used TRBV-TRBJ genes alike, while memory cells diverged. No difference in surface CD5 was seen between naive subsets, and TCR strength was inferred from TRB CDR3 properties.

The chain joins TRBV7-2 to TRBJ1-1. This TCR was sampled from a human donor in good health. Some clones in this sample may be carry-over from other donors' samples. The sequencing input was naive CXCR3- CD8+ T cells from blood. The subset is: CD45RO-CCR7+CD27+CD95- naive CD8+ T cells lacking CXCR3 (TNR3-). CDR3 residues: CASSLKGGTEAFF.